The 25 T cell receptor beta chains below come from one sample, sequenced in a study of technical replicates of blood from a handful of donors. Generated by immunoSEQ multiplex PCR, the TCRdb table keeps only in-frame clones and is missing some. In the table there are approximately 76,000 clones, 65% to 90% of which are singletons. The sample consisted of PBMCs. The receptors here all came from a human donor in good health. Some clones in this sample may be carry-over from other donors' samples.

The V call is TRBV27, the J call TRBJ1-1, with 7 bases matching TRBD1. The CDR3 has 13 residues. Losses at the gene ends were 7 bases for V and 4 bases for J; bases not matched to a gene: 6. Germline values: CDR1 MNHEY, CDR2 SMNVEV (reference sequence). The CDR3 DNA reads TGTGCCAGCACCCACAGGGGAAGCACTGAAGCTTTCTTT. It codes for CASTHRGSTEAFF.

This chain links TRBV27 with TRBJ2-7; D might be TRBD2 (6 bases). The CDR3 is 14 residues long. The germline gives CDR1 MNHEY, CDR2 SMNVEV (reference sequence). V shed 6 bases and J shed 3 bases, with 15 bases lying between them. Here the CDR3 DNA reads TGTGCCAGCAGCCGTAGCGGAGCCAGCTACGAGCAGTACTTC. Translated, it gives CASSRSGASYEQYF.

The genes are TRBV11-2 and TRBJ2-3, with TRBD2 matching 8 bases. CDR3 length: 16 residues. Germline CDR1 is SGHAT and CDR2 is FQNNGV. V lost 9 bases and J lost 2; bases outside the gene matches: 13. The CDR3 loop reads CASEGGRGGTTDTQYF. CDR3 nucleotides: TGTGCCAGTGAAGGGGGTCGCGGGGGGACCACAGATACGCAGTATTTT. The full variable domain, rest sourced from reference TRBV11-2 and TRBJ2-3, is EAGVAQSPRYKIIEKRQSVAFWCNPISGHATLYWYQQILGQGPKLLIQFQNNGVVDDSQLPKDRFSAERLKGVDSTLKIQPAKLEDSAVYLCASEGGRGGTTDTQYFGPGTRLTVL.

In its sample, this clone was seen once. V usage is TRBV4-2 and J usage is TRBJ2-1; tentatively, D is TRBD2 (6 bases). CDR1 LGHNA and CDR2 YNFKEQ come from the germline V gene. This CDR3 region has 17 residues. V was shortened by 1 base and J by 5 bases, with 18 bases between the two germline ends. The CDR3 sequence: CASSQVLGRLGNNEQFF. CDR3 nucleotides: TGTGCCAGCAGCCAAGTTCTCGGGAGACTAGGAAACAATGAGCAGTTCTTC.

V and J are TRBV7-9 and TRBJ1-2; D unresolved. The V end lost 6 bases, the J end lost 7 bases, and 9 bases lay between the germline ends. Per germline, CDR1 SEHNR and CDR2 FQNEAQ (reference sequence). The CDR3 runs 11 residues. This chain's CDR3 is CASSRGVGYTF. CDR3 nucleotide sequence: TGTGCCAGCAGTCGAGGTGTTGGCTACACCTTC.

The table lists this clone with a few counts. The chain is built from TRBV6-1 and TRBJ1-6; D unclear. V lost 2 bases to trimming and J lost 8 bases, with 4 bases between them. The germline CDR1 and CDR2 sequences are MNHNS and SASEGT. The CDR3 totals 12 residues. CDR3 nucleotide sequence: TGTGCCAGCAGTGAACCGTATTCACCCCTCCACTTT. Its protein product is CASSEPYSPLHF.

J is TRBJ2-2 and V is TRBV6-1; 7 bases align to TRBD2. Per germline, CDR1 MNHNS and CDR2 SASEGT. The CDR3 has 16 amino acids. V shed 3 bases, J shed 0 bases, and the junction held 4 bases outside the gene matches. CDR3 sequence: CASSDLAGTNTGELFF. For the CDR3, the DNA is TGTGCCAGCAGTGACTTAGCGGGTACGAACACCGGGGAGCTGTTTTTT.

This chain links TRBV5-1 with TRBJ2-7; 8 positions agree with TRBD1. Germline CDR1 is SGHRS and CDR2 is YFSETQ. V gave up 4 bases and J gave up 0 bases; unmatched junction bases: 15. The CDR3 runs 18 residues. CDR3 sequence reads: CASSLGTGGPTFSYEQYF. CDR3 nucleotides: TGCGCCAGCAGCCTCGGGACAGGAGGCCCCACTTTCTCCTACGAGCAGTACTTC.

The chain is built from TRBV15 and TRBJ2-7; D may be TRBD1 (6 bases). The V end was cut by 3 bases, the J end by 13 bases, with 22 bases between. The CDR3 is made up of 14 amino acids. Germline CDR1 and CDR2: LNHNV and YYDKDF (reference sequence). The CDR3 region has the DNA TGTGCCACCAGCAGCGCCAGAGAGACAGGCAGGCCCTACTTC. Protein: CATSSARETGRPYF.

The chain has TRBV11-2 and TRBJ1-2, with D possibly matching TRBD1 (5 bases). V shed 4 bases and J shed 7 bases, with 16 bases lying between them. CDR1 and CDR2 (germline): SGHAT, FQNNGV. The CDR3 totals 14 residues. CDR3 bases: TGTGCCAGCAGCTCACTGCAGGGAATGGGTGGCTACACCTTC. Protein product: CASSSLQGMGGYTF. Drawing the rest from reference TRBV11-2 and TRBJ1-2, the complete variable domain is EAGVAQSPRYKIIEKRQSVAFWCNPISGHATLYWYQQILGQGPKLLIQFQNNGVVDDSQLPKDRFSAERLKGVDSTLKIQPAKLEDSAVYLCASSSLQGMGGYTFGSGTRLTVV.

The V and J genes are TRBV19 and TRBJ1-5, with a weak D call TRBD1 (5 bases). This CDR3 is built from 14 residues. Germline CDR1 and CDR2: LNHDA and SQIVND (reference sequence). V was shortened by 4 bases and J by 7 bases, with 14 bases between the two germline ends. The CDR3 loop is CASSTGGGGQPQHF. In nucleotides, the CDR3 is TGTGCCAGTAGTACGGGGGGGGGAGGACAGCCCCAGCATTTT. The whole variable domain, remainder taken from reference TRBV19 and TRBJ1-5, is DGGITQSPKYLFRKEGQNVTLSCEQNLNHDAMYWYRQDPGQGLRLIYYSQIVNDFQKGDIAEGYSVSREKKESFPLTVTSAQKNPTAFYLCASSTGGGGQPQHFGDGTRLSIL.

There are a few counts of this clone. This chain connects TRBV30 to TRBJ1-1; perhaps TRBD1 as D (6 bases). Germline CDR1 and CDR2: GTSNPN and SVGIG (reference sequence). The CDR3 covers 14 residues. Deletions cut 3 bases from V and 5 bases from J, with 16 bases between. The DNA of the CDR3 is TGTGCCTGGAGCCGTGCAGGGGTGCGAACTGAAGCTTTCTTT. Translation: CAWSRAGVRTEAFF.

This clone was counted between two and nine times. For the CDR3, the DNA is TGTGCCAGCAGTCCCCGGTATGAGGGCTACACCTTC. Its translation is CASSPRYEGYTF. The chain recombines TRBV6-1 with TRBJ1-2; D is unresolved. The V gene lost 5 bases and the J gene lost 8 bases, with 12 bases spanning the gap. This CDR3 is built from 12 residues. The germline CDR1 and CDR2 sequences are MNHNS and SASEGT.

This rearrangement joins TRBV2 to TRBJ1-1; tentative D call: TRBD1 (6 bases). CDR1 and CDR2 (germline): SNHLY, FYNNEI. The CDR3 runs to 15 residues. The ends were cut back, 4 bases at V and 0 bases at J, with 12 bases in the middle. CDR3 amino acids: CASSAGGAMNTEAFF. The CDR3, as DNA: TGTGCCAGCAGTGCCGGGGGGGCAATGAACACTGAAGCTTTCTTT.

V gene TRBV10-3 combines with J gene TRBJ1-1; weak D call: TRBD1 (5 bases). CDR1 is ENHRY, CDR2 SYGVKD, per germline. The CDR3 runs 16 residues. The V and J ends lost 6 bases and 1 base respectively, with 18 bases between them. For the CDR3, the DNA is TGTGCCATCAGGGATTTGACAGCCAGGGCGAACACTGAAGCTTTCTTT. Protein product: CAIRDLTARANTEAFF.

J is TRBJ1-6 and V is TRBV11-3; D gene unclear. The V gene lost 2 bases and the J gene lost 10 bases, with 9 bases spanning the gap. Germline-derived CDR1 and CDR2 are SGHNT and YENEEA. CDR3 length: 13 residues. The CDR3 DNA follows: TGTGCCAGCAGCTTACAGGCGGGATCACCCCTCCACTTT. Residues: CASSLQAGSPLHF.

The J gene is TRBJ1-3, the V gene TRBV7-2; D call uncertain. The CDR3 contains 15 residues. Germline values: CDR1 SGHTA, CDR2 FQGNSA. Trimming took off 5 bases at V and 0 bases at J, with 11 bases between the two ends. CDR3 protein: CASSVSEYSGNTIYF. In DNA form, the CDR3 reads TGTGCCAGCAGCGTCAGCGAATACTCTGGAAACACCATATATTTT.

This rearrangement joins TRBV2 to TRBJ2-5; TRBD1 matches 9 bases. The J segment lost 4 bases and the V segment lost 7 bases, leaving 7 bases of the junction unmatched. CDR3 length: 14 residues. Germline CDR1 and CDR2: SNHLY and FYNNEI. The DNA for the CDR3 is TGTGCCAGCACCGGGGACAGGGTTGGAGAGACCCAGTACTTC. Encoded protein: CASTGDRVGETQYF. Using reference TRBV2 and TRBJ2-5 for the parts outside the CDR3, the full variable domain is EPEVTQTPSHQVTQMGQEVILRCVPISNHLYFYWYRQILGQKVEFLVSFYNNEISEKSEIFDDQFSVERPDGSNFTLKIRSTKLEDSAMYFCASTGDRVGETQYFGPGTRLLVL.

This chain joins TRBV6-5 and TRBJ1-1; D is undetermined. This CDR3 region has 15 residues. CDR1 and CDR2 (germline): MNHEY, SVGAGI. Trimming pared 3 bases from V and 10 bases from J, leaving 21 bases between. The CDR3: CASSYSGFASLRAFF. The CDR3, as DNA: TGTGCCAGCAGTTATTCGGGTTTTGCATCTCTGAGAGCTTTCTTT.

The chain recombines TRBV19 with TRBJ2-4, with TRBD1 identical over 10 bases. The length of the CDR3 is 19 residues. Germline loops: CDR1 LNHDA, CDR2 SQIVND (reference sequence). V trimming: 6 bases; J trimming: 0 bases; junction bases outside the gene matches: 14. CDR3 coding DNA: TGTGCCAGTAGCCCGGGACAGGGGAACGAAATACTAGCCAAAAACATTCAGTACTTC. Amino acid sequence: CASSPGQGNEILAKNIQYF.

The chain couples TRBV29-1 to TRBJ2-7; 8 bases map to TRBD2. Germline CDR1 reads SQVTM; CDR2 reads ANQGSEA. V was pared by 0 bases and J by 4 bases, with 8 bases of the junction left unmatched. CDR3 length: 15 amino acids. Written as DNA, the CDR3 is TGCAGCGTTGAAGATGGTGGACTAGCTAGTTACGAGCAGTACTTC. This translates into CSVEDGGLASYEQYF.

The gene calls are TRBV29-1 and TRBJ1-1, with D possibly TRBD1 on 5 matching bases. Trimming took off 0 bases at V and 1 base at J, with 15 bases between the two ends. The CDR3 has 16 residues. Germline values: CDR1 SQVTM, CDR2 ANQGSEA. CDR3 region: CSVEDWGGGENTEAFF. In DNA form, the CDR3 reads TGCAGCGTTGAAGATTGGGGTGGAGGGGAGAACACTGAAGCTTTCTTT.

This clone was picked up one time. The V gene is TRBV2, the J gene TRBJ1-2; TRBD1 might be the D (5 bases). The germline V gene encodes CDR1 SNHLY and CDR2 FYNNEI. Trimming took off 9 bases at V and 7 bases at J, with 15 bases between the two ends. The CDR3 runs to 12 residues. CDR3 loop: CASQQGMGGYTF. CDR3 sequence (DNA): TGTGCCAGTCAGCAGGGAATGGGTGGCTACACCTTC.

The rearrangement joins TRBV4-2 to TRBJ1-1; possibly TRBD1 for D (6 bases). The germline gives CDR1 LGHNA, CDR2 YNFKEQ. This CDR3 region has 18 residues. Trimming removed 1 base from V and 1 base from J, with 19 bases in between. CDR3: CASSQVHDLGHQNTEAFF. In DNA, the CDR3 is TGTGCCAGCAGCCAAGTTCACGATTTGGGACATCAGAACACTGAAGCTTTCTTT.

V usage is TRBV11-2 and J usage is TRBJ1-2; TRBD1 aligns across 11 bases. The V gene end was trimmed by 5 bases and the J gene end by 2 bases; junction bases not matched to a gene: 10. Germline-derived CDR1 and CDR2 are SGHAT and FQNNGV. CDR3 size: 17 residues. The chain's CDR3 is CASSPLDRGPSNYGYTF. The CDR3 DNA is TGTGCCAGCAGCCCGCTGGACAGGGGGCCTTCAAACTATGGCTACACCTTC.